The 5 T cell receptor beta chains below were found in one sample sequenced in a study of blood T cell repertoires in COVID-19. Clones were sequenced by immunoSEQ multiplex PCR, and TCRdb holds only the in-frame ones, with some missing. The table shows over 100,000 clones, with about four fifths occurring only once. Sequences were obtained from peripheral blood. The source of these receptors is a woman between 55 and 75 years old with acute or convalescent COVID-19.

The genes are TRBV4-1 and TRBJ1-3, with D possibly TRBD1 on 5 matching bases. V lost 0 bases, J lost 3 bases, and 9 bases lay in between. The V gene's germline CDR1 is MGHRA and CDR2 YSYEKL. The CDR3 is made up of 15 amino acids. CDR3 nucleotide sequence: TGCGCCAGCAGCCAAGATGAAAGGGGTGGAAACACCATATATTTT. Translating it yields CASSQDERGGNTIYF.

V usage is TRBV11-2 and J usage is TRBJ1-1; 8 bases map to TRBD1. CDR3 length equals 16 residues. With V trimmed by 5 bases and J by 0 bases, 8 bases remained unmatched. The germline V gene has CDR1 SGHAT and CDR2 FQNNGV. CDR3 coding DNA: TGTGCCAGCAGCCTACAAGGGACAGGCTTGAACACTGAAGCTTTCTTT. It is translated as CASSLQGTGLNTEAFF.

The chain couples TRBV18 to TRBJ1-1; D is undetermined. Deletions cut 2 bases from V and 1 base from J, with 8 bases between. CDR3 length: 14 amino acids. Germline V gene lookup returns CDR1 KGHSH and CDR2 LQKENI. This CDR3 reads CASSPSGGNTEAFF. In DNA, the CDR3 is TGTGCCAGCTCACCATCCGGCGGGAACACTGAAGCTTTCTTT.

The chain links TRBV11-2 to TRBJ1-1, with no clear D. Trimming took 4 bases from V and 4 from J, leaving 13 bases between them. The V gene's germline CDR1 is SGHAT and CDR2 FQNNGV. The CDR3 totals 14 residues. CDR3 in DNA: TGTGCCAGCAGCTCGGGTTATTCCGGCACTGAAGCTTTCTTT. It yields the protein CASSSGYSGTEAFF.

The rearrangement uses TRBV30 and TRBJ1-5; 7 nucleotides line up with TRBD1. Trimming at V came to 2 bases and at J to 10 bases, leaving 8 bases not matched to a gene. Germline assignment: CDR1 GTSNPN and CDR2 SVGIG (reference sequence). The CDR3 has 13 amino acids. The chain's CDR3 is CAWSTGAGRPQHF. Here the CDR3 DNA reads TGTGCCTGGAGTACAGGGGCGGGACGACCCCAGCATTTT.